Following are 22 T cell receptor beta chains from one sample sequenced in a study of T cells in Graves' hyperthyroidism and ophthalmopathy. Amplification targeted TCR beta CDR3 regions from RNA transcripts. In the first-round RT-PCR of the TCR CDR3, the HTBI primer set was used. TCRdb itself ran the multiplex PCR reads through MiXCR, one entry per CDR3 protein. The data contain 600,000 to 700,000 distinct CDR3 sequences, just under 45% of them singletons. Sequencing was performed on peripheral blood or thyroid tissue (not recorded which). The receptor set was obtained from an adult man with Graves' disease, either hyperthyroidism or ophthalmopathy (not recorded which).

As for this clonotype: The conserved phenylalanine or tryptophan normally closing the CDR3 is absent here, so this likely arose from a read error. CDR3 in DNA: TGTGCCAGCAGCTTAGAAGCTAGCGGGGTCTACGAGCAGTACTCC. Amino acids: CASSLEASGVYEQYS. This rearrangement joins TRBV7-9 to TRBJ2-7; 9 bases align to TRBD2. V gave up 1 base and J gave up 3 bases; unmatched junction bases: 4. Looked up from germline, CDR1 is SEHNR and CDR2 is FQNEAQ (reference sequence). This CDR3 has 15 residues.

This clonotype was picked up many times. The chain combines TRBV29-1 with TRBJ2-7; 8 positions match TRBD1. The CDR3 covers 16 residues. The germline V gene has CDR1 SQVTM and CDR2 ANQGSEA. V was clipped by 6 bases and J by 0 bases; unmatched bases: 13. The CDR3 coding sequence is TGCAGCGTCGGGGACAGGTTCGGCGTGAGCTCCTACGAGCAGTACTTC. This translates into CSVGDRFGVSSYEQYF.

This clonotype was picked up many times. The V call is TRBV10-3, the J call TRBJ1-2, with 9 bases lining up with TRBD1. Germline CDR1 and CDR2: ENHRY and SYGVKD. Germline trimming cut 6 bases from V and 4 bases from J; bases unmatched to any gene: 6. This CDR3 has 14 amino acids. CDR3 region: CAISSTGGSYGYTF. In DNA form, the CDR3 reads TGTGCCATCAGCTCGACAGGGGGTAGCTATGGCTACACCTTC.

CDR3 protein: CSLVGTAGNTIYF. The DNA for the CDR3 is TGCAGCTTGGTCGGGACAGCTGGAAACACCATATATTTT. J is TRBJ1-3 and V is TRBV29-1; 7 bases are shared with TRBD1. Germline V gene data show CDR1 as SQVTM and CDR2 as ANQGSEA. With V trimmed by 8 bases and J by 2 bases, 6 bases remained unmatched. CDR3 size: 13 residues.

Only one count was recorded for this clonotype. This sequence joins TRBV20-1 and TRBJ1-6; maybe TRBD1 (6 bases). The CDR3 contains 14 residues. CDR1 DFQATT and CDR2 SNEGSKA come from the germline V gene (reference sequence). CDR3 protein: CVGGQTGKNSPLHF. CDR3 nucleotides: TGCGTGGGGGGCCAGACAGGAAAAAATTCACCCCTCCACTTT.

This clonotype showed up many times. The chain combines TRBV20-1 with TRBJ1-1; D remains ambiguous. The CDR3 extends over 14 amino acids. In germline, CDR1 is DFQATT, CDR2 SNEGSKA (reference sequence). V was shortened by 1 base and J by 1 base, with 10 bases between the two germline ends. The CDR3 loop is CSARAGRWNTEAFF. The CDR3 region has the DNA TGCAGTGCTAGAGCTGGTCGGTGGAACACTGAAGCTTTCTTT.

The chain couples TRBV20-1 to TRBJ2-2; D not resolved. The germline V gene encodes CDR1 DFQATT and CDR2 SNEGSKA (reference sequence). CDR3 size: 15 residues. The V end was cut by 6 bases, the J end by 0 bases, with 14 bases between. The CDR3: CSAKRRTANTGELFF. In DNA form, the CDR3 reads TGCAGTGCGAAAAGACGGACGGCGAACACCGGGGAGCTGTTTTTT.

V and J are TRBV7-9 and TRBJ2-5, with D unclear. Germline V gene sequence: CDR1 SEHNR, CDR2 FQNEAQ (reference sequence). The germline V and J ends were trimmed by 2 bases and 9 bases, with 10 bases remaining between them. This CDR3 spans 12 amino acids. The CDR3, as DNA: TGTGCCAGCAGCTTATCTTCCATATCCCAGTACTTC. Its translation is CASSLSSISQYF.

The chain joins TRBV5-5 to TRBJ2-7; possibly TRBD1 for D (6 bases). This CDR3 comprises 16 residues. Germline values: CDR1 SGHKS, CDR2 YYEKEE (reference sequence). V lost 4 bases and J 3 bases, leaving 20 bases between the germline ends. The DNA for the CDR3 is TGTGCCAGCAGCACGGACAGCACCTCTTCTAACTACGAGCAGTACTTC. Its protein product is CASSTDSTSSNYEQYF.

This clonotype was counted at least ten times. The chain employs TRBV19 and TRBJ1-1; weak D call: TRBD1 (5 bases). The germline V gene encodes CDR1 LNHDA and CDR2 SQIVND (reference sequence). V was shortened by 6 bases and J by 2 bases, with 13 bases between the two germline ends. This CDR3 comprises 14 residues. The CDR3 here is CASSQRQPNTEAFF. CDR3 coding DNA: TGTGCCAGTAGCCAAAGACAGCCTAACACTGAAGCTTTCTTT.

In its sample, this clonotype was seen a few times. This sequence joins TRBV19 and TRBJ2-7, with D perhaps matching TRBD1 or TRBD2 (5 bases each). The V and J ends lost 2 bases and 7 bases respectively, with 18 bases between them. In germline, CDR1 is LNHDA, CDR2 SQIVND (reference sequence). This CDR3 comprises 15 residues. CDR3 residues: CASSIRGQDPGEQYF. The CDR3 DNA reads TGTGCCAGTAGTATACGCGGGCAGGACCCAGGGGAGCAGTACTTC.

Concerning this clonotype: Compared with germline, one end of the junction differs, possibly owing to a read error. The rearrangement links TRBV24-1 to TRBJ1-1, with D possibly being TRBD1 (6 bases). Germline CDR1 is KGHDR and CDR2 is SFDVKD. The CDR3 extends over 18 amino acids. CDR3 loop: CASSRRGRGAVMNTEAFF. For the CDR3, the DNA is TGTGCCAGCAGTCGGCGGGGGCGCGGGGCCGTGATGAACACTGAAGCTTTCTTT.

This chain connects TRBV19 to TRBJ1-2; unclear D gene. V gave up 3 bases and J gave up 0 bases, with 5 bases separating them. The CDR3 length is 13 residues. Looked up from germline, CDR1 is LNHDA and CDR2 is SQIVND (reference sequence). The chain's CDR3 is CASSISSNYGYTF. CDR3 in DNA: TGTGCCAGTAGTATTTCCTCTAACTATGGCTACACCTTC.

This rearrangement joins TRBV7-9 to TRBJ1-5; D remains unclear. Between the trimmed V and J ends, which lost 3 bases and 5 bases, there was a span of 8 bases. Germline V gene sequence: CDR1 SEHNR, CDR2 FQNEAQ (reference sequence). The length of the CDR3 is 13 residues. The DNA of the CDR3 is TGTGCCAGCAGCTTTTCCGATGATCAGCCCCAGCATTTT. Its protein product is CASSFSDDQPQHF.

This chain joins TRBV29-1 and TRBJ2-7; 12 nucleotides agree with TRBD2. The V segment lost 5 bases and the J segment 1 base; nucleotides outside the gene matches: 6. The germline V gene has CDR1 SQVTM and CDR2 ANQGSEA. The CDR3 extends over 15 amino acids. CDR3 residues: CSVTGLAGRSYEQYF. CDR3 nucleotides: TGCAGCGTTACTGGACTAGCGGGACGGTCCTACGAGCAGTACTTC.

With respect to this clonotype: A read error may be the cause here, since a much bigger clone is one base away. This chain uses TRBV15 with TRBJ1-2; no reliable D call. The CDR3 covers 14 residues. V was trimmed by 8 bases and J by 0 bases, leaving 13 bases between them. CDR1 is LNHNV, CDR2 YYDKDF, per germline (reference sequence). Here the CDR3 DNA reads TGTGCCACCCGTCTCGACGCAGCTAACTATGGCTACACCTTC. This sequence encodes CATRLDAANYGYTF.

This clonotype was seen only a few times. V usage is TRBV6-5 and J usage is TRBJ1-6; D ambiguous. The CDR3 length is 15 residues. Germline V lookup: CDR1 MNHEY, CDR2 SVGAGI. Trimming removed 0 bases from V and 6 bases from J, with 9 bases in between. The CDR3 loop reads CASSYSGGFNSPLHF. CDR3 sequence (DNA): TGTGCCAGCAGTTACTCGGGAGGGTTTAATTCACCCCTCCACTTT.

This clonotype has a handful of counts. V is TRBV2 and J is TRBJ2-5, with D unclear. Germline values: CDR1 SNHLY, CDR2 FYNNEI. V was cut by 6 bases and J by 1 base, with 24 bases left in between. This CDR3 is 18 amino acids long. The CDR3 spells CASSRASDTWPLQETQYF. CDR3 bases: TGTGCCAGCAGCCGAGCAAGCGACACTTGGCCACTCCAAGAGACCCAGTACTTC.

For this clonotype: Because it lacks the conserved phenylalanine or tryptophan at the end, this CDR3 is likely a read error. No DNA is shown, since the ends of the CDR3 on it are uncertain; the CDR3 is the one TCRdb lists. The CDR3 sequence: CASSFGRGNSPRPR. This chain uses TRBV7-9 with TRBJ1-6; the D call in the table, TRBD1, was not verified against the DNA. Germline V lookup: CDR1 SEHNR, CDR2 FQNEAQ (reference sequence). The CDR3 spans 14 amino acids, including both terminal residues.

CDR3 residues: CASRRDSRGTEAFF. The CDR3 region has the DNA TGTGCCAGCAGGCGGGACTCTCGGGGCACTGAAGCTTTCTTT. This chain uses TRBV12-3 or TRBV12-4 with TRBJ1-1; maybe TRBD1 (5 bases). The V end was cut by 6 bases, the J end by 4 bases, with 15 bases between. CDR3 length: 14 residues.

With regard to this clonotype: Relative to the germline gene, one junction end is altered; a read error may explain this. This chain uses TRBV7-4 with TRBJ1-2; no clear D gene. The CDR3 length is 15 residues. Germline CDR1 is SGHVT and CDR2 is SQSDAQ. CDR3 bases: TGTGCCAGCAGCTTAGCTCGGGCGCCAAGGGATGGCTGCACCTTC. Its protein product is CASSLARAPRDGCTF.

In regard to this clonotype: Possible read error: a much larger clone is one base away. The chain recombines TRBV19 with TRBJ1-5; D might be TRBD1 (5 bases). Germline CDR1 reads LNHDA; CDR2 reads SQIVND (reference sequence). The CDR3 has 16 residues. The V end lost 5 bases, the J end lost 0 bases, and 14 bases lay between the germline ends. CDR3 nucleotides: TGTGCCAGTAGTCCATACGGTAGGGGTAGCAATCAGCCCCAGCATTTT. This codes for CASSPYGRGSNQPQHF.